This T cell receptor beta chain was retrieved from a study of T cell responses to AZD1222 COVID-19 vaccine. General study findings and limits: No repertoire was sampled before or during the peak T cell response, only after it.

Deletions cut 4 bases from V and 3 bases from J, with 13 bases between. This CDR3 spans 14 amino acids. From germline, CDR1 is ENHRY and CDR2 SYGVKD. This table comes from immunoSEQ multiplex PCR, and its TCRdb copy is limited to in-frame clones, with some not included. The table lists 250,000 or so clones, about 92% of them singletons. Concerning this clone itself: Antigen unknown.

The sample here was peripheral blood, taken on day 0 of AZD1222 vaccination. This TCR derives from an adult in good health. The chain has TRBV10-3 and TRBJ2-7; weak D call: TRBD2 (6 bases). The CDR3 here is CAISGGTSNYEQYF. The DNA for the CDR3 is TGTGCCATCAGTGGTGGGACTTCGAACTACGAGCAGTACTTC.